Detailed here is one T cell receptor beta chain. No antigen is known for it. This specimen belongs to a study of neoadjuvant nivolumab and ipilimumab in lung cancer. Study-wide results and limits: Compared with tumor-adjacent uninvolved lung, resected tumors showed greater richness and clonality.

CDR3 size: 12 residues. The V gene's germline CDR1 is SNHLY and CDR2 FYNNEI. V shed 4 bases and J shed 6 bases, with 10 bases lying between them. Measured with immunoSEQ multiplex PCR; TCRdb has only the in-frame clones, and not every one. Here the sample spans some 25,000 clones, about 78% being singletons. The sequencing here drew on tumor tissue, taken after neoadjuvant nivolumab, alone or with ipilimumab, at or shortly before surgery. The V gene is TRBV2, the J gene TRBJ2-7; D not certain. This clonotype was sampled from an adult with non-small cell lung cancer. This chain's CDR3 is CASSADTREQYF. In DNA, the CDR3 is TGTGCCAGCAGTGCTGACACGCGCGAGCAGTACTTC.